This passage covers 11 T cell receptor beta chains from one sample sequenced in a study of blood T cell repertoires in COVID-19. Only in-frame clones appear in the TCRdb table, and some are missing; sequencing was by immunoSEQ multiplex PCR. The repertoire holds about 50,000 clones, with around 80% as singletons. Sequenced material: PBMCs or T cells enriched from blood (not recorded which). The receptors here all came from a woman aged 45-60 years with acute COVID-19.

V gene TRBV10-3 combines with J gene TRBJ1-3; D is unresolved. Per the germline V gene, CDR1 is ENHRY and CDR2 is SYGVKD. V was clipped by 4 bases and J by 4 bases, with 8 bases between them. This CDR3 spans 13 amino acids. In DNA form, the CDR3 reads TGTGCCATCAGTGGGTCAGAGGGAAACACCATATATTTT. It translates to CAISGSEGNTIYF.

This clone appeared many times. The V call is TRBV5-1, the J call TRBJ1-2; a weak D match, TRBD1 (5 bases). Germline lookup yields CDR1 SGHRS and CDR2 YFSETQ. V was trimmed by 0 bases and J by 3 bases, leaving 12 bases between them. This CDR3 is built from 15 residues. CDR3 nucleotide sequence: TGCGCCAGCAGCTTGGAGGGACTAGTCGACTATGGCTACACCTTC. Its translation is CASSLEGLVDYGYTF.

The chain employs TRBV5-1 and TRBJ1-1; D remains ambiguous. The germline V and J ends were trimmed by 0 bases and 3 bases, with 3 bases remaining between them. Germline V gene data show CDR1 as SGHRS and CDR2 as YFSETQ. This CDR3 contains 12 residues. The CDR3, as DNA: TGCGCCAGCAGCTTGGCGGACACTGAAGCTTTCTTT. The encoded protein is CASSLADTEAFF.

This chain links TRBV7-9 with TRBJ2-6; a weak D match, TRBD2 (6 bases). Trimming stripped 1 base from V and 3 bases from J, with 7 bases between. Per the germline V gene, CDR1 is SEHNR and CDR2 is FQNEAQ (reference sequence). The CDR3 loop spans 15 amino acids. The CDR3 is CASSLGRVGANVLTF. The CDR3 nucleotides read TGTGCCAGCAGCTTAGGGAGGGTTGGGGCCAACGTCCTGACTTTC.

CDR3 coding DNA: TGTGCCAGCAGTTCCGAGCGGGGATACACCGGGGAGCTGTTTTTT. Encoded protein: CASSSERGYTGELFF. The chain joins TRBV6-5 to TRBJ2-2, with TRBD2 identical over 7 bases. V was clipped by 4 bases and J by 3 bases; unmatched bases: 5. This CDR3 has 15 amino acids. CDR1 MNHEY and CDR2 SVGAGI come from the germline V gene.

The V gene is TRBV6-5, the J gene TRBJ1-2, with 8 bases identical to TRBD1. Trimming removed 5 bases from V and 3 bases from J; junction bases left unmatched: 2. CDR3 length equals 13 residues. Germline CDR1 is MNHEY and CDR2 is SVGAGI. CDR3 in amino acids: CASSQGADYGYTF. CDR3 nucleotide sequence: TGTGCCAGCAGTCAGGGGGCGGACTATGGCTACACCTTC.

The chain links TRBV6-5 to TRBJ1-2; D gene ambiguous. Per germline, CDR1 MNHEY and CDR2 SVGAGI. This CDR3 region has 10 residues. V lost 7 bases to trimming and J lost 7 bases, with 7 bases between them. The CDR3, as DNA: TGTGCCAGCAAGTTAGCTGGCTACACCTTC. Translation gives CASKLAGYTF.

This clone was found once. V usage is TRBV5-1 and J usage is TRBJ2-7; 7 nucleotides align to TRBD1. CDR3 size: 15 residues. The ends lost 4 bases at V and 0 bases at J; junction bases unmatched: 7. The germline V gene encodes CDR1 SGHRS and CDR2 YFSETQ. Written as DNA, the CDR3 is TGCGCCAGCAGCCCAAGGGGACAGCCCTCCTACGAGCAGTACTTC. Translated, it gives CASSPRGQPSYEQYF.

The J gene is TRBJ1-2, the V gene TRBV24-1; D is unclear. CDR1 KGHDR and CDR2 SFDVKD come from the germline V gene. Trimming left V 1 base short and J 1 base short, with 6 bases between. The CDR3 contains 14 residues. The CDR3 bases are TGTGCCACCAGTGATTTTTGGCATAACTATGGCTACACCTTC. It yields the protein CATSDFWHNYGYTF.

The CDR3 DNA reads TGTGCCAGTAGTCAGGTTGGGAACACTGAAGCTTTCTTT. This gives the protein CASSQVGNTEAFF. The chain combines TRBV19 with TRBJ1-1; D is ambiguous. Germline V CDR1 and CDR2: LNHDA, SQIVND (reference sequence). This CDR3 spans 13 amino acids. Trimming removed 5 bases at V and 1 base at J, with 8 bases between. Using reference TRBV19 and TRBJ1-1 for the parts outside the CDR3, the full variable domain is DGGITQSPKYLFRKEGQNVTLSCEQNLNHDAMYWYRQDPGQGLRLIYYSQIVNDFQKGDIAEGYSVSREKKESFPLTVTSAQKNPTAFYLCASSQVGNTEAFFGQGTRLTVV.

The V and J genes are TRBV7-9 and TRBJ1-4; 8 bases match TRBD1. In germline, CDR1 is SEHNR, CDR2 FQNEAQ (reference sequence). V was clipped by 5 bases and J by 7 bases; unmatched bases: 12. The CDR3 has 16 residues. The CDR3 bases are TGTGCCAGCAGCCCGACAGGGGATTCTATTCGTGAAAAACTGTTTTTT. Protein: CASSPTGDSIREKLFF.